The present T cell receptor beta chain was sequenced within a study of blood T cell repertoires in COVID-19. Study as a whole: From the United States, Italy and Spain came samples of acute and convalescent COVID-19.

Germline assignment: CDR1 SGHRS and CDR2 YFSETQ. This CDR3 region has 14 residues. With 0 bases removed from V and 8 bases from J, the gap between germline ends came to 14 bases. Profiling relied on immunoSEQ multiplex PCR, and the TCRdb table lists in-frame clones only, not all of them. The sample has hundreds of thousands of clones, approximately 91% seen once; the top ten hold approximately 1%. What the recovered Cohort 3 donors had was two negative PCRs, clearance, or symptom resolution. The origin of this receptor is a woman aged 25 to 39 who had recovered from COVID-19. The material sequenced was PBMCs or T cells enriched from blood (not recorded which). The genes are TRBV5-1 and TRBJ1-2; D is unresolved. The CDR3 here is CASSLDGKVGGYTF. CDR3 DNA sequence: TGCGCCAGCAGCTTGGATGGCAAGGTGGGCGGCTACACCTTC. Using reference TRBV5-1 and TRBJ1-2 for the parts outside the CDR3, the full variable domain is KAGVTQTPRYLIKTRGQQVTLSCSPISGHRSVSWYQQTPGQGLQFLFEYFSETQRNKGNFPGRFSGRQFSNSRSEMNVSTLELGDSALYLCASSLDGKVGGYTFGSGTRLTVV.